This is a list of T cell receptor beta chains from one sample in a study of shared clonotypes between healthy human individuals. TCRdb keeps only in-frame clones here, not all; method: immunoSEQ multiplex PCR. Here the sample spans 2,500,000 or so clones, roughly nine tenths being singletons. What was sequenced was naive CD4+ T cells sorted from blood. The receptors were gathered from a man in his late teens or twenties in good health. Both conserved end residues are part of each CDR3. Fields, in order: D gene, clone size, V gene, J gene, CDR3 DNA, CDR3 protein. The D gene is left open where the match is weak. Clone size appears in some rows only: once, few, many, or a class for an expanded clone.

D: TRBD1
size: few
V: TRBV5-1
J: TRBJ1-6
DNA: TGCGCCAGCAGGGACAGGGATATTCTACCCCTCCACTTT
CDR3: CASRDRDILPLHF

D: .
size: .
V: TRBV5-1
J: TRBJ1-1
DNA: TGCGCCAGCAGCTTGGCTGGCGGGAACACTGAAGCTTTCTTT
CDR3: CASSLAGGNTEAFF

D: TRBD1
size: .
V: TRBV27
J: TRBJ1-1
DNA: TGTGCCAGCAGCCGCTCCGGGACAGGGGGGGTCACTGAAGCTTTCTTT
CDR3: CASSRSGTGGVTEAFF

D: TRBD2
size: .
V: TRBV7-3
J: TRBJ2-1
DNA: TGTGCCAGCAGCTTAGGTGGACTAGCGGATCTAAATGAGCAGTTCTTC
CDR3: CASSLGGLADLNEQFF

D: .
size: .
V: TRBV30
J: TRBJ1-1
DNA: TGTGCCTGGAACCTGCAGGGGAACACTGAAGCTTTCTTT
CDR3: CAWNLQGNTEAFF

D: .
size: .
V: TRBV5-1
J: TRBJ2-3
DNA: TGCGCCAGCAGCGTTACAGGGTCTAGCACAGATACGCAGTATTTT
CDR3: CASSVTGSSTDTQYF

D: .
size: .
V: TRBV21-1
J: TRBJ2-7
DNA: TGTGCCAGCAGCAAAAAGGGAATGGTTGAAGGGCGGGAGGATGCTACGCGGACCTACGAGCAGTACTTC
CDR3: CASSKKGMVEGREDATRTYEQYF

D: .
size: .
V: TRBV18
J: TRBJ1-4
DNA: TGTGCCAGCTCACCACCGGGGGCACAGGAAAAACTGTTTTTT
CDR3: CASSPPGAQEKLFF

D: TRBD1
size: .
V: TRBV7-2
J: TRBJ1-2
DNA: TGTGCCAGCAGCGCTCGACAGGGGGTTCGGAACTATGGCTACACCTTC
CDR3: CASSARQGVRNYGYTF

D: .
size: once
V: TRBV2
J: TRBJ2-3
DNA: TGTGCCAGCAGCCCCCGAAGGAGCCCAGATACGCAGTATTTT
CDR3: CASSPRRSPDTQYF

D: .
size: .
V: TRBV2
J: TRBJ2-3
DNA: TGTGCCAGCAGCTATCGGGGGGCAGAAGATACGCAGTATTTT
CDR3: CASSYRGAEDTQYF

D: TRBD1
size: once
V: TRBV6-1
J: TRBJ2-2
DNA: TGTGCCAGCAGTGCCCTGACAGGGGGCACCGGGGAGCTGTTTTTT
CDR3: CASSALTGGTGELFF

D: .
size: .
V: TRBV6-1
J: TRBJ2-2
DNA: TGTGCCAGCAGTTTATGGGGAAACGGGGAGCTGTTTTTT
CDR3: CASSLWGNGELFF

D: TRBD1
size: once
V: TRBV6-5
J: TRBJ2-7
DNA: TGTGCCAGCAGTTACTCGCGGACAGGGGGAGCCTACGAGCAGTACTTC
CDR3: CASSYSRTGGAYEQYF

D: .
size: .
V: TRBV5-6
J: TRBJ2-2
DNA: TGTGCCAGCACCGGCGTCTTGGACACCGGGGAGCTGTTTTTT
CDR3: CASTGVLDTGELFF

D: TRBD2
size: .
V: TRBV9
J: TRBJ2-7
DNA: TGTGCCAGCAGCGCCCAAGACCTTCCAGCGGGAGCGGGGGAGCAGTACTTC
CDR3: CASSAQDLPAGAGEQYF

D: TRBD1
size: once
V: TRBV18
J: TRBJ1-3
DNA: TGTGCCAGCTCCCTGAACACTGGGACAGTGATCTCTGGAAACACCATATATTTT
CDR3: CASSLNTGTVISGNTIYF

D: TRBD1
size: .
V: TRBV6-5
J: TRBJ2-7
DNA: TGTGCCAGCAGTTACTCGTGGGACAGGGGTTACGAGCAGTACTTC
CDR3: CASSYSWDRGYEQYF

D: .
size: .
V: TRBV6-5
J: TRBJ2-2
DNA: TGTGCCAGCAGTTACGGCAGTCCGAACACCGGGGAGCTGTTTTTT
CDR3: CASSYGSPNTGELFF

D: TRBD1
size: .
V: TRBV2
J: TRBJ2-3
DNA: TGTGCCAGCACCTTCCGGGACAGGGGATCAGATACGCAGTATTTT
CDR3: CASTFRDRGSDTQYF

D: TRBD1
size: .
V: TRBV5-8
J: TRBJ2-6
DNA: TGTGCCAGCAGCTCGGGACAGGGGGTAGGGGGGGCCAACGTCCTGACTTTC
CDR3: CASSSGQGVGGANVLTF

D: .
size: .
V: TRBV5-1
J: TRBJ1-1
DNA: TGCGCCAGCAGCAGGAACGCCGGGAACACTGAAGCTTTCTTT
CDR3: CASSRNAGNTEAFF

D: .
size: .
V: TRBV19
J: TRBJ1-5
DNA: TGTGCCAGTAGTGCAGGGGTCAATCAGCCCCAGCATTTT
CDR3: CASSAGVNQPQHF

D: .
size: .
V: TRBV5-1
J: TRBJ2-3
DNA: TGCGCCAGCAGCTTGGTTGGTAGGGGAATCGCCGCAGATACGCAGTATTTT
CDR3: CASSLVGRGIAADTQYF